The rows below give T cell receptor beta chains drawn from one sample of a study of identical twins. TCRdb called the 5' RACE reads again in MiXCR, with one record for every CDR3 protein. This sample has 250,000 or so distinct CDR3 sequences; roughly 7% occur once, and the top ten carry 3.6%. These data were also reused for a study on yellow fever vaccine responses in identical twins.

Sequenced: memory (CD45RO+) T cells sorted from blood. The source of these receptors is a young woman in good health. Each CDR3 is given with its conserved first and last residue. D genes are given only for firm matches. Where a row states a size, it is once, few, many or the class of an expanded clone; other rows omit it.

d_gene	abundance	v_gene	j_gene	CDR3nt	CDR3aa
NA	few	TRBV14	TRBJ1-4	TGTGCCAGCAGCCAAAGACAGGCTGAAAAACTGTTTTTT	CASSQRQAEKLFF
NA	few	TRBV10-3	TRBJ2-3	TGTGCCATCAGTGAGTCGATGGCTGGGAGCCGGAACACAGATACGCAGTATTTT	CAISESMAGSRNTDTQYF
NA	many	TRBV7-9	TRBJ1-1	TGTGCCAGCAGCCCATACCTGAACACTGAAGCTTTCTTT	CASSPYLNTEAFF
TRBD1	many	TRBV5-1	TRBJ1-1	TGCGCCAGCGCCGGGACAGGGACCATGAACACTGAAGCTTTCTTT	CASAGTGTMNTEAFF
NA	many	TRBV7-6	TRBJ2-3	TGTGCCAGCAGCGCCAACTTAAGGGATACGCAGTATTTT	CASSANLRDTQYF
NA	NA	TRBV15	TRBJ2-1	TGTGCCACCAGCGCGAGAACCAATGAGCAGTTCTTC	CATSARTNEQFF
NA	many	TRBV14	TRBJ2-3	TGTGCCAGCAGCTCCTTGGGCCCAGGGTCAGATACGCAGTATTTT	CASSSLGPGSDTQYF
TRBD1	many	TRBV20-1	TRBJ1-6	TGCAGTGCTAGAGTGGGACAGAATAATTCACCCCTCCACTTT	CSARVGQNNSPLHF
NA	many	TRBV5-6	TRBJ2-3	TGTGCCAGCAGCCCGGGTTCATGGACGCAGTATTTT	CASSPGSWTQYF
NA	few	TRBV25-1	TRBJ2-7	TGTGCCAGCAGTGCCCCTCGGGGGGCGGACTCCTACGAGCAGTACTTC	CASSAPRGADSYEQYF
NA	few	TRBV7-8	TRBJ2-1	TGTGCCAGCAGCTTAGGGCCCACTAGGGCCCGGCCCAATGAGCAGTTCTTC	CASSLGPTRARPNEQFF
NA	NA	TRBV20-1	TRBJ2-1	TGCAGTGCTAGTAATAGTCCCAATGAGCAGTTCTTC	CSASNSPNEQFF
NA	many	TRBV6-1	TRBJ1-1	TGTGCCAGCAGTCGGACGGTGAACACTGAAGCTTTCTTT	CASSRTVNTEAFF
TRBD2	few	TRBV27	TRBJ2-2	TGTGCCAGCAACCTAGCGGGAGCAGGGCACACCGGGGAGCTGTTTTTT	CASNLAGAGHTGELFF
NA	few	TRBV7-2	TRBJ2-7	TGTGCCAGCAGCTGGCGGGGACCCGAGCAGTACTTC	CASSWRGPEQYF
NA	NA	TRBV28	TRBJ2-3	TGTGCCAGCGGCAAGACTAGTACGCAGTATTTT	CASGKTSTQYF
TRBD1	once	TRBV7-2	TRBJ2-6	TGTGCCTTCAGTTTAGCGACAGGGGGCCGCTCTGGGGCCAACGTCCTGACTTTC	CAFSLATGGRSGANVLTF
NA	few	TRBV4-1	TRBJ1-1	TGCGCCAGCAGCCCCGTGTTGCAGAACACTGAAGCTTTCTTT	CASSPVLQNTEAFF
TRBD2	few	TRBV5-1	TRBJ2-2	TGCGCCAGCAGCTTGGAGGGGACTAGCGGAGCCGGGGAGCTGTTTTTT	CASSLEGTSGAGELFF
NA	few	TRBV20-1	TRBJ2-5	TGCAGTGCTAGGTCCGGGGCGTTGTCGGAGACCCAGTACTTC	CSARSGALSETQYF
TRBD1	NA	TRBV12-3/TRBV12-4	TRBJ1-5	TGTGCCAGCAGTCCGAAGGACAGGGGGAGTCAGCCCCAGCATTTT	CASSPKDRGSQPQHF
TRBD1	many	TRBV3-1	TRBJ2-3	TGTGCCAGCAGCAAAACAGGGGAAGATACGCAGTATTTT	CASSKTGEDTQYF
TRBD2	many	TRBV7-8	TRBJ2-1	TGTGCCAGCAGCGCTGGGAGGGCCCTCGGCAATGAGCAGTTCTTC	CASSAGRALGNEQFF
NA	many	TRBV7-8	TRBJ2-1	TGTGCCAGCAGCTTAGCGGAACATGGCTTCGGGGAGTTCTTC	CASSLAEHGFGEFF
TRBD2	NA	TRBV20-1	TRBJ2-1	TGCAGTGCTTATAGCGGGGGGGCCTACAATGAGCAGTTCTTC	CSAYSGGAYNEQFF
TRBD2	NA	TRBV11-2	TRBJ2-7	TGTGCCAGCAGCAACCTAGCGGGAGGGCCAAGGGAGCAGTACTTC	CASSNLAGGPREQYF
TRBD1	NA	TRBV6-1	TRBJ1-6	TGTGCCAGCAGCCCGGGACAGGGCTGGTCACCCCTCCACTTT	CASSPGQGWSPLHF
TRBD1	NA	TRBV12-3/TRBV12-4	TRBJ1-5	TGTGCCAGCACCCCCGGACAGGGGAATAGCAATCAGCCCCAGCATTTT	CASTPGQGNSNQPQHF
TRBD1	many	TRBV12-3/TRBV12-4	TRBJ2-1	TGTGCCAGCAGTTTAAGAACAGGGGGTAGCGGCGAGCAGTTCTTC	CASSLRTGGSGEQFF
NA	many	TRBV6-6	TRBJ1-2	TGTGCCAGCAGTAGACAAAACAACTATGGCTACACCTTC	CASSRQNNYGYTF
NA	few	TRBV5-1	TRBJ1-5	TGCGCCAGCAGCCTCGACGGGAATCAGCCCCAGCATTTT	CASSLDGNQPQHF
NA	many	TRBV7-8	TRBJ2-2	TGTGCCAGCAGGTGGGGTTCGGACACCGGGGAGCTGTTTTTT	CASRWGSDTGELFF
NA	many	TRBV5-5	TRBJ2-1	TGTGCCAGCAGCTTGGTTCCCACACAGTACAATGAGCAGTTCTTC	CASSLVPTQYNEQFF
NA	few	TRBV28	TRBJ2-7	TGTGCCAGCAGAACTCCCCCCTACGAGCAGTACTTC	CASRTPPYEQYF
TRBD2	few	TRBV28	TRBJ2-7	TGTGCCAGCAGTCCTCCGCGGGGGGCCTACGAGCAGTACTTC	CASSPPRGAYEQYF
NA	many	TRBV7-9	TRBJ1-3	TGTGCCAGCAGCTTAGCCGACAGGGGAAACACCATATATTTT	CASSLADRGNTIYF
NA	NA	TRBV4-2	TRBJ1-4	TGTGCCAGCAGCCAAGTGGGGGGGATTGGTGAAAAACTGTTTTTT	CASSQVGGIGEKLFF
NA	NA	TRBV3-1	TRBJ2-5	TGTGCCAGCAGCCAAGGTACCGTTGGGACCCAGTACTTC	CASSQGTVGTQYF
TRBD1	NA	TRBV5-1	TRBJ1-1	TGCGCCAGCAGCACCAGACAGGGCCAGGGGGCTGAAGCTTTCTTT	CASSTRQGQGAEAFF
NA	NA	TRBV7-2	TRBJ1-6	TGTGCCGCCAGGCGGGGCAGAGCTGAGAGCTCCTATAATTCACCCCTCCACTTT	CAARRGRAESSYNSPLHF
NA	NA	TRBV10-3	TRBJ2-1	TGTGCCATCAGTGAGTCTCTTCGTGGGAGCTACAATGAGCAGTTCTTC	CAISESLRGSYNEQFF
TRBD2	few	TRBV19	TRBJ2-2	TGTGCCAGTAGTACAAAGCGGGAGGGCCAAGGCGGGGAGCTGTTTTTT	CASSTKREGQGGELFF
NA	NA	TRBV25-1	TRBJ2-1	TGTGCCAGCAGTGCGGAACGGGAAGCCTACAATGAGCAGTTCTTC	CASSAEREAYNEQFF